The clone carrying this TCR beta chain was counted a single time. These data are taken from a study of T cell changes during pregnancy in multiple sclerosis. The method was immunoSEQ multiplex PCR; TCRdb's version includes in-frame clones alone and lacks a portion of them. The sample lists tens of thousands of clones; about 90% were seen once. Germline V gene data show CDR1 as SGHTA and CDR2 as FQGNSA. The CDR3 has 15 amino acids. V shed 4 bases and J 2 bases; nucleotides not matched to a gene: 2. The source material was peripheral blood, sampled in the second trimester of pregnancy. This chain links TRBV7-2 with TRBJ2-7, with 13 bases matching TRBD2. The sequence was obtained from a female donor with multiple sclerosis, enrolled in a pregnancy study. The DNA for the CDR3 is TGTGCCAGCAGCTATACTAGCGGGGGGGCCTACGAGCAGTACTTC. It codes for CASSYTSGGAYEQYF.